One sample yielded the 27 T cell receptor beta chains listed below, sequenced in a study of kidney transplant recipient with SARS-CoV-2 infection (dated by TCRdb to the early 2020s). TCRdb records Illumina MiSeq as the sequencer. Clones were called with MiXCR by TCRdb after fastp trimmed the public reads at Q25, and only in-frame beta chains were retained. CDR3 protein sequences are deduplicated, and each keeps its most common genes and DNA. Counted in this sample were fewer than 250,000 distinct CDR3 sequences; more than 25% of them appeared once. Almost 7.5% of the sample comes from the top ten. The time point label here, explained by the study, means: pre-pandemic baseline sample and day 111 after first positive SARS-CoV-2 test. The material was a blood sample, obtained at baseline and on day 111 from a kidney transplant recipient. The source of these receptors is a young adult male patient who had COVID-19 and was a kidney transplant recipient. In transplant recipients, some T cells may be of donor rather than host origin.

This clonotype was seen only a few times. The chain combines TRBV20-1 with TRBJ2-1; D may be TRBD2 (5 bases). CDR1 and CDR2 (germline): DFQATT, SNEGSKA (reference sequence). V lost 1 base and J lost 0, with 10 bases in between. This CDR3 comprises 15 residues. CDR3 coding DNA: TGCAGTGCTAGAGTTGGCGGGCGCTCCTACAATGAGCAGTTCTTC. This codes for CSARVGGRSYNEQFF.

For this clonotype: A much more abundant neighbour one base away suggests this may be a read error. The V gene is TRBV7-2, the J gene TRBJ1-1; D unresolved. The CDR3 has 14 residues. Germline V lookup: CDR1 SGHTA, CDR2 FQGNSA. CDR3 residues: CASGLNAGNTEAFF. Written as DNA, the CDR3 is TGTGCCAGCGGCTTAAACGCGGGGAACACTGAAGCTTTCTTT.

At least ten counts were recorded for this clonotype. The rearrangement links TRBV7-4 to TRBJ1-2; D gene unclear. In germline, CDR1 is SGHVT, CDR2 SQSDAQ. V lost 4 bases and J lost 4, with 22 bases in between. The CDR3 has 17 residues. CDR3: CASSYCVSARKTYGYTF. CDR3 nucleotides: TGTGCCAGCAGCTATTGCGTTTCAGCTCGAAAGACCTATGGCTACACCTTC.

The V call is TRBV3-1, the J call TRBJ1-1; D gene unclear. The CDR3 is 17 residues long. Germline V gene sequence: CDR1 LGHDT, CDR2 YNNKEL (reference sequence). V lost 8 bases, J lost 4 bases, and 26 bases lay in between. The CDR3 coding sequence is TGTGCCAGCGGCAGAAAGGCTCCCATTTCAATTCGCACTGAAGCTTTCTTT. Amino acid sequence: CASGRKAPISIRTEAFF.

In the case of this clonotype: This clone may be a read error of a much larger clone one base away. The genes are TRBV28 and TRBJ1-5; 9 bases fit TRBD1. Per germline, CDR1 MDHEN and CDR2 SYDVKM. This CDR3 has 15 residues. The CDR3 DNA reads TGTGCCTGCAGTTTGGGTGGGACAGGGCTTCAGCCCCAGCATTTT. It codes for CACSLGGTGLQPQHF.

J is TRBJ2-1 and V is TRBV29-1; TRBD2 agrees at 9 bases. Germline trimming cut 3 bases from V and 7 bases from J; bases unmatched to any gene: 7. Germline-derived CDR1 and CDR2 are SQVTM and ANQGSEA. The CDR3 is 14 amino acids. The CDR3 spells CSVDGLAGRNEQFF. The CDR3 region has the DNA TGCAGCGTTGATGGGCTAGCGGGGAGGAATGAGCAGTTCTTC.

This clonotype was recorded at least ten times. The J gene is TRBJ1-1, the V gene TRBV24-1, with D possibly matching TRBD1 (5 bases). CDR3 length: 13 amino acids. V dropped 0 bases and J dropped 11 bases, with 12 bases sitting between them. Per the germline V gene, CDR1 is KGHDR and CDR2 is SFDVKD. Here the CDR3 DNA reads TGTGCCACCAGTGATTTGCAACACAGGCGGGCTTTCTTT. Translated: CATSDLQHRRAFF.

This clonotype was recorded only once. A much larger clonotype is one base distant, so this may be a read error. The J gene is TRBJ1-2, the V gene TRBV20-1; D not certain. The V end lost 8 bases, the J end lost 4 bases, and 26 bases lay between the germline ends. CDR3 length: 16 residues. CDR1 is DFQATT, CDR2 SNEGSKA, per germline (reference sequence). CDR3 region: CSTSILLFRKTYGYTF. CDR3 DNA: TGCAGTACTTCGATATTGCTGTTTCGAAAGACCTATGGCTACACCTTC.

This clonotype was recorded many times. The chain recombines TRBV7-2 with TRBJ2-7, with TRBD2 as a possible D gene (8 bases). This CDR3 spans 17 amino acids. V gave up 5 bases and J gave up 0 bases, with 20 bases separating them. Germline CDR1 reads SGHTA; CDR2 reads FQGNSA. The CDR3 region has the DNA TGTGCCAGCAGCCGTAGGGGGCTAGCGGGTAGCTCCTACGAGCAGTACTTC. Protein: CASSRRGLAGSSYEQYF. Based on the CDR3 plus reference TRBV7-2 and TRBJ2-7, the full variable domain is GAGVSQSPSNKVTEKGKDVELRCDPISGHTALYWYRQSLGQGLEFLIYFQGNSAPDKSGLPSDRFSAERTGGSVSTLTIQRTQQEDSAVYLCASSRRGLAGSSYEQYFGPGTRLTVT.

The chain recombines TRBV30 with TRBJ1-5, with D unresolved. Germline CDR1 is GTSNPN and CDR2 is SVGIG (reference sequence). Deletions cut 2 bases from V and 2 bases from J, with 13 bases between. The CDR3 covers 15 residues. The CDR3, as DNA: TGTGCCTGGAGTTCCGGAAAGTGGGGCAATCAGCCCCAGCATTTT. Protein sequence: CAWSSGKWGNQPQHF.

Many counts were recorded for this clonotype. The rearrangement links TRBV6-5 to TRBJ1-2; D may be TRBD1 (5 bases). Germline V gene data show CDR1 as MNHEY and CDR2 as SVGAGI. Trimming removed 4 bases from V and 4 bases from J, with 22 bases in between. This CDR3 is built from 17 residues. The CDR3 sequence: CASSWGPECRKTYGYTF. As DNA, the CDR3 is TGTGCCAGCAGTTGGGGCCCGGAATGTAGAAAGACCTATGGCTACACCTTC.

The table lists this clonotype with many counts. The chain links TRBV4-2 to TRBJ2-3; 10 bases align to TRBD2. CDR1 LGHNA and CDR2 YNFKEQ come from the germline V gene. V dropped 3 bases and J dropped 3; count of bases not matched to a gene: 3. The CDR3 consists of 15 residues. CDR3 amino acids: CASSQGTSATDTQYF. The DNA of the CDR3 is TGTGCCAGCAGCCAGGGGACTAGCGCTACAGATACGCAGTATTTT.

This clonotype was counted ten times or more. This chain links TRBV5-6 with TRBJ1-1; possibly TRBD1 for D (6 bases). V lost 4 bases, J lost 1 base, and 17 bases lay in between. This CDR3 comprises 16 residues. Germline V lookup: CDR1 SGHDT, CDR2 YYEEEE. The CDR3 protein is CASSRTQGFENTEAFF. CDR3 nucleotide sequence: TGTGCCAGCAGCCGAACTCAGGGGTTTGAGAACACTGAAGCTTTCTTT.

In its sample, this clonotype was seen a few times. The genes are TRBV5-1 and TRBJ2-3; TRBD1 might be the D (5 bases). The CDR3 loop spans 16 amino acids. Germline CDR1 SGHRS, CDR2 YFSETQ. Trimming left V 4 bases short and J 2 bases short, with 17 bases between. The chain's CDR3 is CASSLDNHRLTDTQYF. The CDR3 coding sequence is TGCGCCAGCAGCCTGGACAATCACCGACTCACAGATACGCAGTATTTT.

This clonotype was picked up many times. The chain joins TRBV5-1 to TRBJ1-2; the D is unclear. Germline CDR1 SGHRS, CDR2 YFSETQ. The CDR3 extends over 16 amino acids. With 7 bases removed from V and 4 bases from J, the gap between germline ends came to 23 bases. The CDR3 is CASQARSVRKTYGYTF. CDR3 in DNA: TGCGCCAGCCAGGCAAGATCGGTTCGAAAGACCTATGGCTACACCTTC. The full variable domain, in which reference TRBV5-1 and TRBJ1-2 provide the parts outside the CDR3, is KAGVTQTPRYLIKTRGQQVTLSCSPISGHRSVSWYQQTPGQGLQFLFEYFSETQRNKGNFPGRFSGRQFSNSRSEMNVSTLELGDSALYLCASQARSVRKTYGYTFGSGTRLTVV.

Turning to this clonotype: A much larger clone is a single base away; this may be a read error. This chain connects TRBV7-6 to TRBJ1-2; D not resolved. The V gene lost 5 bases and the J gene lost 7 bases, with 26 bases spanning the gap. The length of the CDR3 is 17 residues. The germline CDR1 and CDR2 sequences are SGHVS and FNYEAQ. The CDR3 DNA is TGTGCCAGCAGCGTTATGGCTGAATCTCGAAAGACCTGTGGCTACACCTTC. It codes for CASSVMAESRKTCGYTF.

The chain couples TRBV7-8 to TRBJ1-2; no definite D call. The CDR3 contains 17 residues. Germline assignment: CDR1 SGHVS and CDR2 FQNEAQ. Between the trimmed V and J ends, which lost 5 bases and 4 bases, there was a span of 23 bases. CDR3: CASSLKAFTRKTYGYTF. DNA for the CDR3: TGTGCCAGCAGCCTCAAGGCGTTTACCCGAAAGACCTATGGCTACACCTTC.

In regard to this clonotype: This could be a read error, since a much larger clone is one nucleotide away. The chain recombines TRBV7-9 with TRBJ2-2, with D possibly matching TRBD2 (6 bases). The CDR3 spans 17 residues. Germline V gene sequence: CDR1 SEHNR, CDR2 FQNEAQ (reference sequence). The CDR3 reads CASSLEKGAANTGGLFF. For the CDR3, the DNA is TGTGCCAGCAGCTTAGAGAAAGGGGCAGCGAACACCGGGGGGCTGTTTTTT.

Details on this clonotype: Possible read error: a much larger clone is one base away. This rearrangement joins TRBV20-1 to TRBJ1-2; D perhaps matches TRBD1 (6 bases). This CDR3 spans 13 amino acids. Germline V CDR1 and CDR2: DFQATT, SNEGSKA (reference sequence). For the CDR3, the DNA is TGCAATGCTGAGGACAGATCCAACTATGGCTACACCTTC. Residues: CNAEDRSNYGYTF.

About this clonotype: This may be a read error: a much more frequent sequence differs by one nucleotide. This sequence joins TRBV3-1 and TRBJ2-3; 11 bases agree with TRBD2. CDR3 length equals 14 residues. Germline V gene lookup returns CDR1 LGHDT and CDR2 YNNKEL (reference sequence). CDR3 sequence (DNA): TGTGCCAGCAGCCCTAGCGGGAGGACAGATGCGCAGTATTTT. Encoded protein: CASSPSGRTDAQYF.

As to this clonotype: No conserved phenylalanine or tryptophan ends this CDR3, so it is likely a read error. The chain uses TRBV28 and TRBJ1-6; D remains ambiguous. Trimming cost V 6 bases and J 9 bases, with 9 bases left between them. Germline V gene data show CDR1 as MDHEN and CDR2 as SYDVKM. This CDR3 has 12 residues. The chain's CDR3 is CASRPGSSPLHL. The CDR3 DNA is TGTGCCAGCAGGCCGGGGAGTTCACCCCTCCACCTT.

In its sample, this clonotype was seen many times. J is TRBJ1-2 and V is TRBV11-2, with no clear D. V lost 5 bases, J lost 4 bases, and 23 bases lay in between. Germline V gene data show CDR1 as SGHAT and CDR2 as FQNNGV. The CDR3 totals 17 residues. Written as DNA, the CDR3 is TGTGCCAGCAGCGCGTTGACAACAAGCAGAAAGACCTATGGCTACACCTTC. This gives the protein CASSALTTSRKTYGYTF.

This clonotype was recorded at least ten times. The CDR3 is CAISDQRDRSLSGANVLTF. CDR3 sequence (DNA): TGTGCCATCAGTGACCAACGGGACCGCTCCTTATCTGGGGCCAACGTCCTGACTTTC. The chain combines TRBV10-3 with TRBJ2-6; D tentatively reads TRBD1 or TRBD2 (5 bases each). The CDR3 loop spans 19 amino acids. Germline V lookup: CDR1 ENHRY, CDR2 SYGVKD. With 3 bases removed from V and 1 base from J, the gap between germline ends came to 19 bases.

In this sample, this clonotype turned up a few times. V is TRBV20-1 and J is TRBJ2-1; D is uncertain. The germline CDR1 and CDR2 sequences are DFQATT and SNEGSKA (reference sequence). V gave up 2 bases and J gave up 3 bases, with 5 bases separating them. The length of the CDR3 is 12 residues. The CDR3, as DNA: TGCAGTGCTAGACTATTCTACAATGAGCAGTTCTTC. Translated, it gives CSARLFYNEQFF.

This clonotype was observed a few times. This may come from a read error, since a much larger clone is one base off. V and J are TRBV28 and TRBJ2-7, with 8 bases that match TRBD2. The CDR3 covers 13 residues. Trimming cost V 6 bases and J 9 bases; bases outside gene matches: 10. CDR1 and CDR2 from the germline V gene are MDHEN and SYDVKM. As DNA, the CDR3 is TGTGCCAGCAGGGAAATTAGCGGGAACGGGCAGTACTTC. Translation: CASREISGNGQYF.

Concerning this clonotype itself: With a much larger clone just one base away, this may be a read error. V gene TRBV7-3 combines with J gene TRBJ2-1, with TRBD2 identical over 12 bases. Germline V gene sequence: CDR1 SGHTA, CDR2 FQGTGA. The CDR3 contains 18 residues. CDR3 nucleotide sequence: TGTGCCAGCAACTTAAACGGTTTGGCTAGCGGGGGGGACAATGAGCAGTTCTTC. Amino acid sequence: CASNLNGLASGGDNEQFF.

This clonotype was observed at least ten times. This chain joins TRBV6-1 and TRBJ1-2; TRBD1 is a possible D gene (5 bases). Trimming shortened V by 6 bases and J by 2 bases, and 22 bases separated the two germline ends. Germline V lookup: CDR1 MNHNS, CDR2 SASEGT. This CDR3 spans 17 amino acids. CDR3 in amino acids: CASSRGAGKNGNYGYTF. The CDR3 DNA is TGTGCCAGCAGCCGAGGGGCAGGGAAGAATGGGAACTATGGCTACACCTTC.